A selection of T cell receptor beta chains follows, all from one sample in a study of blood T cell repertoires in COVID-19. Clones were read by immunoSEQ multiplex PCR, and TCRdb kept only the in-frame ones, dropping some. The sample has 200,000 or so clones, around 90% seen once. Sequencing input: peripheral blood. The receptors were gathered from a man aged 55 to 70 who had recovered from COVID-19. CDR3s include the opening cysteine and the closing phenylalanine or tryptophan. A D gene is named only where the DNA matches it firmly.

J gene: TRBJ2-5; V gene: TRBV6-5; CDR3 length: 13; D gene: .; CDR3 DNA: TGTGCCAGCGGGTCGTCTAGAGGGGAGACCCAGTACTTC; CDR3 protein: CASGSSRGETQYF
J gene: TRBJ1-1; V gene: TRBV4-2; CDR3 length: 13; D gene: .; CDR3 DNA: TGTGCCAGCAGCCAGACAGCGAACACTGAAGCTTTCTTT; CDR3 protein: CASSQTANTEAFF
J gene: TRBJ1-1; V gene: TRBV3-1/TRBV3-2; CDR3 length: 14; D gene: .; CDR3 DNA: TGTGCCAGCAGCTCACGAGCGGGGAGAAGTGAAGCTTTCTTT; CDR3 protein: CASSSRAGRSEAFF
J gene: TRBJ1-1; V gene: TRBV9; CDR3 length: 13; D gene: .; CDR3 DNA: TGTGCCAGCCGAAAGGAGCAGAACACTGAAGCTTTCTTT; CDR3 protein: CASRKEQNTEAFF
J gene: TRBJ2-3; V gene: TRBV5-4; CDR3 length: 15; D gene: .; CDR3 DNA: TGTGCCAGCAGCGTTAGCGGTTCTAGCACAGATACGCAGTATTTT; CDR3 protein: CASSVSGSSTDTQYF
J gene: TRBJ2-1; V gene: TRBV30; CDR3 length: 12; D gene: TRBD2; CDR3 DNA: TGTGCCTGGACTAGCGGGCACAATGAGCAGTTCTTC; CDR3 protein: CAWTSGHNEQFF
J gene: TRBJ1-2; V gene: TRBV6-1; CDR3 length: 15; D gene: TRBD1; CDR3 DNA: TGTGCCAGCAGTGAGAGACAGGGGGCGGGCTATGGCTACACCTTC; CDR3 protein: CASSERQGAGYGYTF
J gene: TRBJ1-3; V gene: TRBV6-5; CDR3 length: 13; D gene: .; CDR3 DNA: TGTGCCAGCTGGAGGGAAGCTGGAAACACCATATATTTT; CDR3 protein: CASWREAGNTIYF
J gene: TRBJ2-5; V gene: TRBV30; CDR3 length: 11; D gene: .; CDR3 DNA: TGTGCCTGGAAGGACTTCGAGACCCAGTACTTC; CDR3 protein: CAWKDFETQYF
J gene: TRBJ2-7; V gene: TRBV12-5; CDR3 length: 16; D gene: TRBD1; CDR3 DNA: TGTGCTAGTGGTTTTCCCGTTACAGGGGCAGGGCTCGAGCAGTACTTC; CDR3 protein: CASGFPVTGAGLEQYF
J gene: TRBJ2-2; V gene: TRBV11-3; CDR3 length: 16; D gene: .; CDR3 DNA: TGTGCCAGCAGCCCCAACCCTGACATGGGCGCCGGGGAGCTGTTTTTT; CDR3 protein: CASSPNPDMGAGELFF
J gene: TRBJ2-7; V gene: TRBV28; CDR3 length: 15; D gene: .; CDR3 DNA: TGTGCCAGCAGTTTAGTCGGGACACTATCCTACGAGCAGTACTTC; CDR3 protein: CASSLVGTLSYEQYF
J gene: TRBJ2-1; V gene: TRBV7-9; CDR3 length: 19; D gene: .; CDR3 DNA: TGTGCCAGCAGCTTAGGGGGAATTTCTGACAGGCCTCTAGCCAGTGAGCAGTTCTTC; CDR3 protein: CASSLGGISDRPLASEQFF
J gene: TRBJ1-4; V gene: TRBV9; CDR3 length: 15; D gene: .; CDR3 DNA: TGTGCCAGCAGCACCCGGGAGGGCACGAATGAAAAACTGTTTTTT; CDR3 protein: CASSTREGTNEKLFF
J gene: TRBJ2-3; V gene: TRBV5-1; CDR3 length: 14; D gene: TRBD2; CDR3 DNA: TGCGCCAGGACGGGACTACCTGGATTAAATACGCAGTATTTT; CDR3 protein: CARTGLPGLNTQYF
J gene: TRBJ2-5; V gene: TRBV7-3; CDR3 length: 16; D gene: TRBD1; CDR3 DNA: TGTGCCAGCAGCTTAACGTTAAACAGGGGACAAGAGACCCAGTACTTC; CDR3 protein: CASSLTLNRGQETQYF